This is a list of T cell receptor beta chains from one sample in a study of immune evolution from preneoplasia to lung adenocarcinoma. Profiling relied on immunoSEQ multiplex PCR, and the TCRdb table lists in-frame clones only, not all of them. The sample lists approximately 4,300 clones, about 80% occurring once. The material sequenced was FFPE minimally invasive lung adenocarcinoma tissue. The origin of the receptors is a person between 55 and 69 years old with lung adenocarcinoma. The CDR3 runs from the conserved cysteine through the conserved F or W. D genes are given only for firm matches. Size is stated for part of the rows, as once, few or many counts, or as a class when the clone is expanded.

j_call v_call clone_size d_call cdr3_nt cdr3_aa
TRBJ2-2 TRBV5-4 - TRBD2 TGTGCCAGCAGCTACAGGACTAGCGGGAACACCGGGGAGCTGTTTTTT CASSYRTSGNTGELFF
TRBJ2-6 TRBV13 - - TGTGCCAGCAGCTTAGCGGGGTCTGGGGCCAACGTCCTGACTTTC CASSLAGSGANVLTF
TRBJ2-7 TRBV20-1 - TRBD2 TGCAGTGCTGACCACCTAGCGGTGCAGTACTTC CSADHLAVQYF
TRBJ1-2 TRBV5-8 few TRBD1 TGTGCCAGCAGCCCAGGTGACAGGGGAAACTATGGCTACACCTTC CASSPGDRGNYGYTF
TRBJ2-5 TRBV15 - - TGTGCCACCAGCAGAGTCGAGGGGTACCAAGAGACCCAGTACTTC CATSRVEGYQETQYF
TRBJ2-1 TRBV6-6 few TRBD1 TGTGCCAGCAGTTCCCGGGGACAGGGGGCTCACAATGAGCAGTTCTTC CASSSRGQGAHNEQFF
TRBJ2-1 TRBV28 - TRBD2 TGTGCCAGCAGTGCCCCGCCGGGACTAGCGTCGGTCAATGAGCAGTTCTTC CASSAPPGLASVNEQFF
TRBJ2-2 TRBV5-1 - TRBD2 TGCGCCAGCAGCTTGGGCGCGGGAGGGAACACCGGGGAGCTGTTTTTT CASSLGAGGNTGELFF
TRBJ2-5 TRBV10-3 - - TGTGCCATCCGAGCCCCGGGGGCGGGGGAGACCCAGTACTTC CAIRAPGAGETQYF
TRBJ1-5 TRBV11-3 - - TGTGCCAGCAGCTTGAACAGCTTTCAGCCCCAGCATTTT CASSLNSFQPQHF
TRBJ1-1 TRBV29-1 - TRBD1 TGCAGCGCTGCAGGGGGGAACACTGAAGCTTTCTTT CSAAGGNTEAFF
TRBJ2-1 TRBV7-9 - - TGTGCCAGCAGCTCACCTGAGGGTACAGGGATGAATGAGCAGTTCTTC CASSSPEGTGMNEQFF
TRBJ1-3 TRBV6-5 once TRBD1 TGTGCCAGCAGTTCGGGGACAGGTTCCTCTGGAAACACCATATATTTT CASSSGTGSSGNTIYF
TRBJ2-5 TRBV29-1 - - TGCAGCGTTGATCCGGGAGAAGAGACCCAGTACTTC CSVDPGEETQYF
TRBJ2-1 TRBV6-5 - TRBD2 TGTGCCAGCAGGACGGGACTAGCGACCAATGAGCAGTTCTTC CASRTGLATNEQFF
TRBJ2-7 TRBV5-4 few - TGTGCCAGCAGCTCTATAGAAGGGTACGAGCAGTACTTC CASSSIEGYEQYF
TRBJ2-1 TRBV6-1 once - TGTGCCAGCATTCAGGACGAGGCGAATGAGCAGTTCTTC CASIQDEANEQFF
TRBJ1-2 TRBV15 - TRBD1 TGTGCCACCAGCAGAGCCGTGGAGGGGGCGTATGGCTACACCTTC CATSRAVEGAYGYTF
TRBJ2-7 TRBV28 - - TGTGCCAGCAGTTTAAACAGGGTTTTCTACGAGCAGTACTTC CASSLNRVFYEQYF
TRBJ2-3 TRBV10-1 - - TGCGCCAGCAGTGAGTCTGGGGGATCTAGCACAGATACGCAGTATTTT CASSESGGSSTDTQYF
TRBJ2-7 TRBV5-6 - - TGTGCCAGCAGCTTGGGGCAGGGAAAGGGTGACGAGCAGTACTTC CASSLGQGKGDEQYF
TRBJ1-3 TRBV11-2 - - TGTGCCAGCTCCCTCGCAGCGGGAGGAAACACCATATATTTT CASSLAAGGNTIYF
TRBJ1-3 TRBV6-5 - - TGTGCCAGCGGGGGGTCCGGAAACACCATATATTTT CASGGSGNTIYF
TRBJ2-3 TRBV7-9 - - TGTGCCAGCCTCAGCACAGATACGCAGTATTTT CASLSTDTQYF
TRBJ2-5 TRBV28 - TRBD1 TGTGCCAGCAGAACACCCAGGGGGCTGTTGGAGACCCAGTACTTC CASRTPRGLLETQYF
TRBJ1-2 TRBV13 - TRBD1 TGTGCCAGCAGCCTTTGGGGACAGGGCGATCTGTATGGCTACACCTTC CASSLWGQGDLYGYTF
TRBJ1-1 TRBV19 - TRBD1 TGTGCCGCAGGGGACAGGGTGGATGAAGCTTTCTTT CAAGDRVDEAFF
TRBJ2-1 TRBV28 few TRBD2 TGTGCCAGCAGACTAGCGGGAGCGGGTAATGAGCAGTTCTTC CASRLAGAGNEQFF